These 27 T cell receptor beta chains were all obtained from the same sample, sequenced in a study of radiotherapy plus CTLA-4 blockade in lung cancer (dated by TCRdb to 2017 to 2018). The method was the immunoSEQ multiplex PCR assay. Not all clones reach the TCRdb copy of this immuneACCESS table, which keeps in-frame sequences only. Checked studies attribute under half of the gap to unresolved V genes and leave the rest unexplained. In this sample the table shows 30,000 to 40,000 clones, around 70% of which occur a single time. Around 4.5% of the sample rests with the top ten. Sample: peripheral blood, taken from a patient treated with radiotherapy plus ipilimumab. The receptors shown here come from a human donor with non-small cell lung cancer whose response to radiotherapy plus ipilimumab could not be evaluated.

This clone was counted once. J is TRBJ2-2 and V is TRBV5-4; D not certain. The V end lost 5 bases, the J end lost 1 base, and 6 bases lay between the germline ends. The CDR3 sequence is 13 residues long. Germline CDR1 SGHNT, CDR2 YYREEE (reference sequence). CDR3 nucleotides: TGTGCCAGCAGTTCCAAGAACACCGGGGAGCTGTTTTTT. This codes for CASSSKNTGELFF.

This chain joins TRBV30 and TRBJ1-1; D is unclear. The germline gives CDR1 GTSNPN, CDR2 SVGIG (reference sequence). This CDR3 is built from 12 residues. Trimming removed 4 bases at V and 7 bases at J, with 13 bases between. In DNA, the CDR3 is TGTGCCTGGAAGTTACAGATGTTTGAAGCTTTCTTT. Translated: CAWKLQMFEAFF.

CDR3 in amino acids: CASSSQTGATYEQYF. The DNA for the CDR3 is TGTGCCAGCAGCTCACAGACAGGGGCTACCTACGAGCAGTACTTC. This sequence joins TRBV2 and TRBJ2-7, with TRBD1 matching 8 bases. Germline loops: CDR1 SNHLY, CDR2 FYNNEI. The V segment lost 6 bases and the J segment 2 bases; nucleotides outside the gene matches: 9. CDR3 length equals 15 residues.

The J gene is TRBJ2-2, the V gene TRBV10-1; the match to TRBD2 covers 11 bases. The V and J ends lost 2 bases and 1 base, in that order; junction bases with no gene match: 6. The germline V gene encodes CDR1 WNHNN and CDR2 SYGVQD (reference sequence). The CDR3 sequence is 18 residues long. The DNA for the CDR3 is TGCGCCAGCAGTGAGAAGGGACTAGCGGCACTGAACACCGGGGAGCTGTTTTTT. Encoded protein: CASSEKGLAALNTGELFF.

The chain joins TRBV6-6 to TRBJ2-1; the match to TRBD2 covers 8 bases. Germline values: CDR1 MNHNY, CDR2 SVGAGI (reference sequence). CDR3 length: 15 amino acids. With V trimmed by 8 bases and J by 10 bases, 16 bases remained unmatched. Written as DNA, the CDR3 is TGTGCCAGCCGACCAATAATAGCGGGATCAGGAGAGCAGTTCTTC. It specifies CASRPIIAGSGEQFF.

The chain links TRBV2 to TRBJ1-5, with TRBD1 identical over 9 bases. V lost 4 bases, J lost 3 bases, and 7 bases stayed unmatched. Germline-derived CDR1 and CDR2 are SNHLY and FYNNEI. The CDR3 has 16 residues. The CDR3 DNA follows: TGTGCCAGCAGTGGAACCGGGACAGGGAACAATCAGCCCCAGCATTTT. Amino acids: CASSGTGTGNNQPQHF.

The J gene is TRBJ2-5, the V gene TRBV28; D uncertain. The J call may be faulty, since TRBJ2-7 better matches the DNA end. Germline loops: CDR1 MDHEN, CDR2 SYDVKM. There are 16 residues in the CDR3. The CDR3 protein is CASSLALIQIGNEQYF. In DNA form, the CDR3 reads TGTGCCAGCAGTTTAGCCCTGATACAGATCGGCAACGAGCAGTACTTC.

The chain carries TRBV6-5 and TRBJ2-7, with D possibly TRBD2 on 5 matching bases. This CDR3 is built from 13 residues. Germline-derived CDR1 and CDR2 are MNHEY and SVGAGI. V was trimmed by 5 bases and J by 2 bases, leaving 10 bases between them. CDR3 in DNA: TGTGCCAGCAGTGAGGGCAGGACCTACGAGCAGTACTTC. It encodes CASSEGRTYEQYF.

J is TRBJ2-5 and V is TRBV5-4; 15 bases agree with TRBD2. Germline V gene sequence: CDR1 SGHNT, CDR2 YYREEE (reference sequence). V shed 4 bases and J 5 bases; nucleotides not matched to a gene: 3. The CDR3 contains 15 residues. CDR3 region: CASSGGLAGGETQYF. The CDR3 DNA reads as TGTGCCAGCAGCGGGGGACTAGCGGGAGGCGAGACCCAGTACTTC.

The chain links TRBV9 to TRBJ2-1, with 9 bases that match TRBD2. CDR3 size: 15 residues. Germline V gives CDR1 SGDLS, CDR2 YYNGEE. The trim removed 10 bases at V and 7 bases at J, leaving 15 bases unmatched. This CDR3 reads CASRAGSGSRNEQFF. DNA for the CDR3: TGTGCCTCAAGGGCGGGTAGCGGGAGTCGTAATGAGCAGTTCTTC.

This chain uses TRBV7-3 with TRBJ1-3, with D unresolved. Trimming removed 5 bases from V and 4 bases from J, with 12 bases in between. Per germline, CDR1 SGHTA and CDR2 FQGTGA. The CDR3 is 14 amino acids. The CDR3 protein is CASSPQPTGNTIYF. CDR3 in DNA: TGTGCCAGCAGCCCCCAACCGACAGGAAACACCATATATTTT.

This clone has just a few counts. The V and J genes are TRBV6-1 and TRBJ1-1, with D tentatively TRBD1 (6 bases). With 5 bases removed from V and 5 bases from J, the gap between germline ends came to 6 bases. This CDR3 has 11 residues. Germline CDR1 reads MNHNS; CDR2 reads SASEGT. The CDR3, as DNA: TGTGCCAGCAGTCAGGGGACTGAAGCTTTCTTT. It yields the protein CASSQGTEAFF.

J is TRBJ1-2 and V is TRBV29-1; TRBD1 matches at 7 bases. Trimming at V came to 3 bases and at J to 7 bases, leaving 14 bases not matched to a gene. CDR1 is SQVTM and CDR2 is ANQGSEA in the germline V gene. CDR3 length: 15 amino acids. CDR3 DNA sequence: TGCAGCGTTGATACGTGGGGGCAGGGGGTCTCTGGCTACACCTTC. This sequence encodes CSVDTWGQGVSGYTF.

This clone was seen a handful of times. This chain joins TRBV7-2 and TRBJ1-1; a weak D match, TRBD1 (6 bases). CDR1 is SGHTA and CDR2 is FQGNSA in the germline V gene. The CDR3 consists of 14 residues. V was clipped by 1 base and J by 6 bases, with 12 bases between them. The CDR3 DNA reads TGTGCCAGCAGCTTAGAGGGGGTGGGGGCTGAAGCTTTCTTT. Its protein is CASSLEGVGAEAFF.

J is TRBJ2-7 and V is TRBV6-1; 8 bases are shared with TRBD2. The trim removed 6 bases at V and 2 bases at J, leaving 9 bases unmatched. In germline, CDR1 is MNHNS, CDR2 SASEGT. This CDR3 has 15 residues. The CDR3 protein is CASRATSGGPYEQYF. CDR3 coding DNA: TGTGCCAGCAGGGCTACTAGCGGAGGACCCTACGAGCAGTACTTC.

The rearrangement links TRBV5-8 to TRBJ2-6; 8 bases line up with TRBD1. Germline trimming cut 0 bases from V and 2 bases from J; bases unmatched to any gene: 10. The germline V gene has CDR1 SGHTS and CDR2 YDEGEE. There are 19 residues in the CDR3. CDR3 coding DNA: TGTGCCAGCAGCTTGGTTTTATGGACAGGGATAGCTGGGGCCAACGTCCTGACTTTC. Its translation is CASSLVLWTGIAGANVLTF.

The rearrangement joins TRBV4-1 to TRBJ1-4, with a possible D match to TRBD1 (6 bases). Germline V gives CDR1 MGHRA, CDR2 YSYEKL. The CDR3 contains 16 residues. The V and J ends lost 2 bases and 8 bases respectively, with 18 bases between them. CDR3 residues: CASSQTGPGRGEKLFF. CDR3 in DNA: TGCGCCAGCAGCCAAACAGGCCCCGGGAGGGGGGAAAAACTGTTTTTT.

This clone has more than one count but fewer than ten. The chain is built from TRBV27 and TRBJ2-7; 10 nucleotides line up with TRBD1. Germline CDR1 MNHEY, CDR2 SMNVEV (reference sequence). V lost 3 bases, J lost 2 bases, and 4 bases stayed unmatched. The CDR3 covers 15 residues. The CDR3 loop is CASSFSGTGAYEQYF. DNA for the CDR3: TGTGCCAGCAGTTTTAGTGGGACAGGGGCCTACGAGCAGTACTTC.

V and J are TRBV2 and TRBJ1-1; D gene ambiguous. Germline assignment: CDR1 SNHLY and CDR2 FYNNEI. The V and J ends lost 10 bases and 5 bases respectively, with 11 bases between them. The CDR3 runs 11 residues. The CDR3 DNA reads as TGTGCCACCTCAGGCGAGACTGAAGCTTTCTTT. It is translated as CATSGETEAFF.

The J gene is TRBJ2-7, the V gene TRBV27; a possible D gene is TRBD1 (6 bases). Germline CDR1 and CDR2: MNHEY and SMNVEV (reference sequence). V was pared by 8 bases and J by 2 bases, with 16 bases between. CDR3 length: 14 residues. The CDR3 spells CASRLTRTAYEQYF. For the CDR3, the DNA is TGTGCCAGCCGGTTGACCCGGACAGCCTACGAGCAGTACTTC.

This chain uses TRBV2 with TRBJ1-6; D unclear. Trimming stripped 5 bases from V and 7 bases from J, with 18 bases between. Germline-derived CDR1 and CDR2 are SNHLY and FYNNEI. The CDR3 loop spans 16 amino acids. In DNA form, the CDR3 reads TGTGCCAGCAGTCTTGGCGTACGGTTACTAAATTCACCCCTCCACTTT. Encoded protein: CASSLGVRLLNSPLHF.

The chain recombines TRBV9 with TRBJ2-7, with TRBD1 matching 10 bases. The junction had 8 bases not matched to a gene; V was cut back by 4 bases and J by 4 bases. CDR1 is SGDLS, CDR2 YYNGEE, per germline. This CDR3 has 15 residues. CDR3 sequence (DNA): TGTGCCAGCAGCCCGGGACAGGGGCCCGCTTACGAGCAGTACTTC. The encoded protein is CASSPGQGPAYEQYF.

V and J are TRBV5-1 and TRBJ1-4; D ambiguous. The CDR3 sequence is 15 residues long. Deletions cut 4 bases from V and 5 bases from J, with 15 bases between. Germline V CDR1 and CDR2: SGHRS, YFSETQ. The CDR3 loop reads CASSQEGQVNEKLFF. CDR3 DNA sequence: TGCGCCAGCAGCCAAGAGGGCCAGGTAAATGAAAAACTGTTTTTT.

This clone was seen a handful of times. The junction does not match germline at one end; this may be a read error. The genes are TRBV5-5 and TRBJ1-2; maybe TRBD1 (5 bases). The CDR3 runs 16 residues. Germline V gives CDR1 SGHKS, CDR2 YYEKEE (reference sequence). The chain's CDR3 is CASSLKGAGPKYGYTF. In nucleotides, the CDR3 is TGTGCCAGCAGCTTAAAAGGGGCAGGACCTAAGTATGGCTACACCTTC.

This clone has just a few counts. The chain couples TRBV29-1 to TRBJ2-4; 8 bases are shared with TRBD2. The germline gives CDR1 SQVTM, CDR2 ANQGSEA. The CDR3 is 14 residues long. After removal of 8 bases from V and 6 bases from J, the junction contained 12 bases not matched to a gene. Written as DNA, the CDR3 is TGCAGCCCAGCTCAGGGACTAGGTGGAAACATTCAGTACTTC. Its translation: CSPAQGLGGNIQYF.

This clone has a handful of counts. The V and J genes are TRBV29-1 and TRBJ1-2, with D perhaps TRBD1 (5 bases). This CDR3 region has 16 residues. V shed 3 bases and J shed 0 bases, with 17 bases lying between them. The germline gives CDR1 SQVTM, CDR2 ANQGSEA. The CDR3 DNA follows: TGCAGCGTTGAGGGGACCGGGCGGGACGCTAACTATGGCTACACCTTC. It is translated as CSVEGTGRDANYGYTF.

The sample holds a few counts of this clone. V is TRBV9 and J is TRBJ2-7, with TRBD1 as a possible D gene (5 bases). CDR3 size: 16 residues. CDR1 is SGDLS and CDR2 is YYNGEE in the germline V gene. Deletions cut 0 bases from V and 5 bases from J, with 18 bases between. The CDR3 bases are TGTGCCAGCAGCGTAGCGTCCCAGGGTAAAGGGAACGAGCAGTACTTC. It specifies CASSVASQGKGNEQYF.